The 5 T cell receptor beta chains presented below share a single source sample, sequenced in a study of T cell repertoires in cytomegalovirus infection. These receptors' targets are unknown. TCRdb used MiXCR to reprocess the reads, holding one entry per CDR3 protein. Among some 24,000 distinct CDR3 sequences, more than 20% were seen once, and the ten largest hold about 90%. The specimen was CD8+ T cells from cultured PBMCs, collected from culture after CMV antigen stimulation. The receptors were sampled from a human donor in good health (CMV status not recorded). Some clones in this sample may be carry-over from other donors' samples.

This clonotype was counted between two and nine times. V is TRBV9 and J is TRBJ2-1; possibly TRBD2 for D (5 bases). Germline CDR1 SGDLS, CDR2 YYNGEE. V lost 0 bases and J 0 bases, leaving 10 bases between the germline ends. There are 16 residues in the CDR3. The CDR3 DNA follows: TGTGCCAGCAGCGTAGAGTACGGGGTCTCCTACAATGAGCAGTTCTTC. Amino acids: CASSVEYGVSYNEQFF.

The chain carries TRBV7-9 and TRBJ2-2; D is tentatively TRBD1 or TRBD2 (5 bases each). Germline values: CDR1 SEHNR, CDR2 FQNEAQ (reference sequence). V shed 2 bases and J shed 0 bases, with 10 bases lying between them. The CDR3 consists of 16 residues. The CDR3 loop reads CASSLSRDANTGELFF. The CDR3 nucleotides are TGTGCCAGCAGCTTATCTCGGGACGCGAACACCGGGGAGCTGTTTTTT.

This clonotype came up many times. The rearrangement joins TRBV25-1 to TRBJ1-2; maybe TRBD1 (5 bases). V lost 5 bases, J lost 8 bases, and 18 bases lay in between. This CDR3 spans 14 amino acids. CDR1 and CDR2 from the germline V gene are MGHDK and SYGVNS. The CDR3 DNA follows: TGTGCCAGCAGTAGGGGTGCGAAGCTTTGGGGCTACACCTTC. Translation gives CASSRGAKLWGYTF.

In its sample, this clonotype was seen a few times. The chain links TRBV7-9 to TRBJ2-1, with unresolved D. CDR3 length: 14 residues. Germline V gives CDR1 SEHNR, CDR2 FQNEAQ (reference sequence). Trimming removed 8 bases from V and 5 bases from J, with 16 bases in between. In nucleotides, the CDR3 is TGTGCCAGCTTCGACGGGTACCTTAACAATGAGCAGTTCTTC. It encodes CASFDGYLNNEQFF.

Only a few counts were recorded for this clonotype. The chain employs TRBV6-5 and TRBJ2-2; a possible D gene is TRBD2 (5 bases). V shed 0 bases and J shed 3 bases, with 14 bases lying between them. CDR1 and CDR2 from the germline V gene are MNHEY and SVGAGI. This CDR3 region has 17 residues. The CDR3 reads CASSYSGLSRDTGELFF. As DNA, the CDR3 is TGTGCCAGCAGTTACTCAGGGTTGTCGAGGGACACCGGGGAGCTGTTTTTT.